The sequence of this TCR beta chain was determined in a study of blood T cells in healthy people across ages. The study, taken as a whole, reports: Donors of long life had a larger count of naive CD4+ cells and greater diversity than aged donors. Donor CMV status, an unknown factor, possibly confounded changes in expanded clonotypes.

On this clonotype: What it binds is not known.

Donors were healthy Caucasian individuals from Russia aged about 6 to 95. Samples had at least 6.5 million PBMCs isolated from them. A sample-barcoded 5' primer and a J-beta primer mix were used in a second PCR of about 7 to 12 cycles. TCRdb passed the 5' RACE reads through MiXCR, listing each CDR3 protein once. Altogether about a million distinct CDR3 sequences are present, more than 30% being singletons, with the ten largest covering around 12%. V gave up 2 bases and J gave up 1 base, with 8 bases separating them. The CDR3 totals 13 residues. Per germline, CDR1 DFQATT and CDR2 SNEGSKA (reference sequence).

The gene calls are TRBV20-1 and TRBJ1-1, with D uncertain. Source material: blood. This receptor was obtained from a man aged 18 to 30 in good health. The CDR3 bases are TGCAGTGCTAGACTGGACCGGAACACTGAAGCTTTCTTT. It specifies CSARLDRNTEAFF.